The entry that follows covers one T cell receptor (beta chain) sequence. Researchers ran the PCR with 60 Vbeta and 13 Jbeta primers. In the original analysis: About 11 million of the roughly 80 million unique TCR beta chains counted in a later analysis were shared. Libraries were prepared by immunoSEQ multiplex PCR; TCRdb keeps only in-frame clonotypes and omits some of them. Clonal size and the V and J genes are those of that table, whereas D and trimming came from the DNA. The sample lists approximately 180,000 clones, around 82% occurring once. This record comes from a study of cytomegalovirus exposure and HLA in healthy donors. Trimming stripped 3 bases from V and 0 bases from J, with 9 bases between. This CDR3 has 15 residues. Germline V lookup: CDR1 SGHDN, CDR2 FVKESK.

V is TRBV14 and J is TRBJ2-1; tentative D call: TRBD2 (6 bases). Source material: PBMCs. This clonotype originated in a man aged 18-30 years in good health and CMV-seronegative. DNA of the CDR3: TGTGCCAGCAGCCAGCGCGGGGACTCCTACAATGAGCAGTTCTTC. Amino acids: CASSQRGDSYNEQFF.